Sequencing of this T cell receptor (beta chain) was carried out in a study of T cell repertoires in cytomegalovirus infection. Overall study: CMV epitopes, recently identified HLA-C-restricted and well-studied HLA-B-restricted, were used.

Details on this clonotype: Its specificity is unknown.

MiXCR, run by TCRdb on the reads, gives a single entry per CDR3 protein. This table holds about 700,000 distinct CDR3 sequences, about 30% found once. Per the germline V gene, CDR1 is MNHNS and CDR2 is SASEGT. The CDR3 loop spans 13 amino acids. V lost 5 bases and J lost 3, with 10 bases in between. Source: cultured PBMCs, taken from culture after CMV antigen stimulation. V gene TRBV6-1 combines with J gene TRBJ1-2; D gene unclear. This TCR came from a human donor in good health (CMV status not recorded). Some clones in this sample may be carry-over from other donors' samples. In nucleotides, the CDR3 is TGTGCCAGCAGTACATCGGGGTACTATGGCTACACCTTC. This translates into CASSTSGYYGYTF.